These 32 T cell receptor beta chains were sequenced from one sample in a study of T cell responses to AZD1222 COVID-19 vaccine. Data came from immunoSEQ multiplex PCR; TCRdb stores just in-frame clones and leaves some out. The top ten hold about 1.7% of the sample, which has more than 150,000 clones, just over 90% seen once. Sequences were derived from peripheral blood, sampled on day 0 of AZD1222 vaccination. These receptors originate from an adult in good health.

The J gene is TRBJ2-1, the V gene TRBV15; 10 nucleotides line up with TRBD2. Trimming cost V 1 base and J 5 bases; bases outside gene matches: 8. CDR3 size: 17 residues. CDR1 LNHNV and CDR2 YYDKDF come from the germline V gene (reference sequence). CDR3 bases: TGTGCCACCAGCAGAGTAGCGGGAGGACCCAATAACAATGAGCAGTTCTTC. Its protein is CATSRVAGGPNNNEQFF.

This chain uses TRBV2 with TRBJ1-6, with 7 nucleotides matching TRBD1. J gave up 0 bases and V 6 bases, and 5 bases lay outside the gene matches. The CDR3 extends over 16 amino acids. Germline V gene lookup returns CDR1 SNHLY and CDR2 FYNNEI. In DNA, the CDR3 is TGTGCCAGCAGAGGGACAGTGAGCTCCTATAATTCACCCCTCCACTTT. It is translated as CASRGTVSSYNSPLHF. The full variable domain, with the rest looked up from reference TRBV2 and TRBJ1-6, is EPEVTQTPSHQVTQMGQEVILRCVPISNHLYFYWYRQILGQKVEFLVSFYNNEISEKSEIFDDQFSVERPDGSNFTLKIRSTKLEDSAMYFCASRGTVSSYNSPLHFGNGTRLTVT.

CDR3 DNA: TGCGCCAGCAGCTTGGATGGGACCTACGACCAAGAGACCCAGTACTTC. Translation: CASSLDGTYDQETQYF. The rearrangement joins TRBV5-1 to TRBJ2-5, with D perhaps assigned TRBD1 or TRBD2 (5 bases each). Germline V gene sequence: CDR1 SGHRS, CDR2 YFSETQ. CDR3 length equals 16 residues. V was cut by 0 bases and J by 0 bases, with 12 bases left in between.

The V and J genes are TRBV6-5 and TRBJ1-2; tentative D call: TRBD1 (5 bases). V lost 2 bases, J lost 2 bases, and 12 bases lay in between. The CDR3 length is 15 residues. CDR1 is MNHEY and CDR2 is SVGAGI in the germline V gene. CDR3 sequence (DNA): TGTGCCAGCAGTTACCTAGGACAACTAAACTATGGCTACACCTTC. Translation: CASSYLGQLNYGYTF.

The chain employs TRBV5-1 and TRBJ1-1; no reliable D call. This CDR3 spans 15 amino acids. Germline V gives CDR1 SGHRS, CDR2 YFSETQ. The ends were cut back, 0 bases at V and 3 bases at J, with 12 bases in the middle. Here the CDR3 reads CASSLGGLWDTEAFF. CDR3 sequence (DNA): TGCGCCAGCAGCTTGGGAGGGCTGTGGGACACTGAAGCTTTCTTT.

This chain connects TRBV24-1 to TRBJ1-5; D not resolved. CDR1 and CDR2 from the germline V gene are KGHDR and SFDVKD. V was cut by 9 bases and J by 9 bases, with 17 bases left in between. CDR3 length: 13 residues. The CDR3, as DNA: TGTGCCACCTCCCCCGCCAGCTATGGGCCCCAGCATTTT. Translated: CATSPASYGPQHF.

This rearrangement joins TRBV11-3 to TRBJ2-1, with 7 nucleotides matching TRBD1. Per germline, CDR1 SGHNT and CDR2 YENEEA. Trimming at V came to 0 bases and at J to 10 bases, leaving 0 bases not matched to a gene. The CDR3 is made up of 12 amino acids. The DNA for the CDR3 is TGTGCCAGCAGCTTAGACAGGGGGGAGCAGTTCTTC. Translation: CASSLDRGEQFF.

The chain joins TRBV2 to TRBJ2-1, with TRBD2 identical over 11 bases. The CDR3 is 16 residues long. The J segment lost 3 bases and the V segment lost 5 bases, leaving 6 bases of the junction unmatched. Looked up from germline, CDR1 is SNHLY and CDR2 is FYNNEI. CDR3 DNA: TGTGCCAGCAGTAGGTCCGGGACTAGCGGCTACAATGAGCAGTTCTTC. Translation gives CASSRSGTSGYNEQFF.

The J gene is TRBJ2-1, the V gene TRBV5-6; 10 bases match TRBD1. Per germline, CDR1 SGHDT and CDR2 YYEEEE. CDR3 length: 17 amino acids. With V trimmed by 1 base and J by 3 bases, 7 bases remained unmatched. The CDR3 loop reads CASSLRQTGGNYNEQFF. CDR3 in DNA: TGTGCCAGCAGCTTGCGCCAGACAGGGGGCAACTACAATGAGCAGTTCTTC.

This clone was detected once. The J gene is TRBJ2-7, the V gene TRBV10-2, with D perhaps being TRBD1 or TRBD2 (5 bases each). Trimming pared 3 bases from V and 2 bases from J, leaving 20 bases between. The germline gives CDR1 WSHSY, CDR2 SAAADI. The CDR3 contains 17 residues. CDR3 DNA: TGCGCCAGCAGTGACCTCGATCGTCCGGGGCCCACCTACGAGCAGTACTTC. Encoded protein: CASSDLDRPGPTYEQYF.

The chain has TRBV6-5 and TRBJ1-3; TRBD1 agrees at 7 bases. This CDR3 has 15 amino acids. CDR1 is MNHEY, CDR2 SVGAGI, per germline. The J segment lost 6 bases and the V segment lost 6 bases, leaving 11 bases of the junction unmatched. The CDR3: CASSPGQLTENTIYF. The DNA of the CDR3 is TGTGCCAGCAGCCCGGGACAGCTTACGGAAAACACCATATATTTT.

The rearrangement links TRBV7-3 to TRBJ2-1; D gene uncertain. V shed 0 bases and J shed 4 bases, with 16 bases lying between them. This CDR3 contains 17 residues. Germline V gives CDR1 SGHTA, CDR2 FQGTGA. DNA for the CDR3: TGTGCCAGCAGCTTAACCGCTAACAGAGTTCGATACAATGAGCAGTTCTTC. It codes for CASSLTANRVRYNEQFF.

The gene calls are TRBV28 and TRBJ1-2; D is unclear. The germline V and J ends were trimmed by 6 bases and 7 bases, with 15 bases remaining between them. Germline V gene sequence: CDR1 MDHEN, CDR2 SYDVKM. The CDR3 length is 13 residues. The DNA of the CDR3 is TGTGCCAGCAGCCCGAGACCGGCCAGTGGCTACACCTTC. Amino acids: CASSPRPASGYTF.

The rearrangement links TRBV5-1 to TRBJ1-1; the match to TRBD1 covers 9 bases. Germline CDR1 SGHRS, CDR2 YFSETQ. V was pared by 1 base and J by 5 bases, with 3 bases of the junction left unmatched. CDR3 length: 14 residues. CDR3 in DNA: TGCGCCAGCAGCTTGCGACAGGGGGGGACTGAAGCTTTCTTT. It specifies CASSLRQGGTEAFF.

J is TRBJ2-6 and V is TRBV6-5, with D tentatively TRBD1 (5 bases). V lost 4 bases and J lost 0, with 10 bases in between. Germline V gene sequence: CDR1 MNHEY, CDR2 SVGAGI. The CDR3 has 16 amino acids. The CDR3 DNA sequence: TGTGCCAGCAGTTTCACCAGGGCCTCTGGGGCCAACGTCCTGACTTTC. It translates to CASSFTRASGANVLTF.

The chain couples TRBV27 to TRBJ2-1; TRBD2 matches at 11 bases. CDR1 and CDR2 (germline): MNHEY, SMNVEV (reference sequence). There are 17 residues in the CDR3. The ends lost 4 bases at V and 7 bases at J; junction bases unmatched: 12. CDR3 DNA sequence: TGTGCCAGCAGTTACTTAACACTAGCGGGAGCGAATAATGAGCAGTTCTTC. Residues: CASSYLTLAGANNEQFF.

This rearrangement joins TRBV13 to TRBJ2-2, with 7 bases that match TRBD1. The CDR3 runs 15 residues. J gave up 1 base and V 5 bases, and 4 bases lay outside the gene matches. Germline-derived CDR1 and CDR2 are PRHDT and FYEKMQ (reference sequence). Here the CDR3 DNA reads TGTGCCAGCAGCCCCCGGGACAGGAACACCGGGGAGCTGTTTTTT. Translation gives CASSPRDRNTGELFF. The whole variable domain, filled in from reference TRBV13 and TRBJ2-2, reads AAGVIQSPRHLIKEKRETATLKCYPIPRHDTVYWYQQGPGQDPQFLISFYEKMQSDKGSIPDRFSAQQFSDYHSELNMSSLELGDSALYFCASSPRDRNTGELFFGEGSRLTVL.

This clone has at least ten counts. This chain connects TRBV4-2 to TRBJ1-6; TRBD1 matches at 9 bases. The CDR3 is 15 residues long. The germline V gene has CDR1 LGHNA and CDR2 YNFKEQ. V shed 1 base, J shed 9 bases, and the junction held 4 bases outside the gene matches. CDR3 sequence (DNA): TGTGCCAGCAGCCAAGCGGGACAGGGATTTTCACCCCTCCACTTT. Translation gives CASSQAGQGFSPLHF.

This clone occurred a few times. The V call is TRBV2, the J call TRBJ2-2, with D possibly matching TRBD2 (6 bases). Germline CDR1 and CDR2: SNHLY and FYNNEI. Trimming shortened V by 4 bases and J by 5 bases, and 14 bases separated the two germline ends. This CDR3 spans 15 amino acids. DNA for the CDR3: TGTGCCAGCAGTGGGAACGGGAGAAAGACCGGGGAGCTGTTTTTT. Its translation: CASSGNGRKTGELFF.

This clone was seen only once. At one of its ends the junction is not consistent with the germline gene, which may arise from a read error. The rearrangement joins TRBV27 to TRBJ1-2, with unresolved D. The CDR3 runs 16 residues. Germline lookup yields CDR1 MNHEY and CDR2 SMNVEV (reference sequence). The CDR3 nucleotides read TGTGCCAGCACCATTAGACCCAATTTGGGGAAAAGTGGCTACGCCTTC. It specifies CASTIRPNLGKSGYAF.

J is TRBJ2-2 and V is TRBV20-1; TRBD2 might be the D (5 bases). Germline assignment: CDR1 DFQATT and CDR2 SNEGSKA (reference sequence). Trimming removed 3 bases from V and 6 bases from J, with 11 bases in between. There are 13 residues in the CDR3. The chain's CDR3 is CSASEGAPGELFF. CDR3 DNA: TGCAGTGCTAGTGAGGGTGCTCCCGGGGAGCTGTTTTTT.

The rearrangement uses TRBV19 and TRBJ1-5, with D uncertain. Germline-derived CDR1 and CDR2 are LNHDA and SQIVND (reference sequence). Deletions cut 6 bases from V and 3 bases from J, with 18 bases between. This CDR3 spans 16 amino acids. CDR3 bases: TGTGCCAGTAGACGCGGCCTCGGCTCCGACAATCAGCCCCAGCATTTT. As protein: CASRRGLGSDNQPQHF.

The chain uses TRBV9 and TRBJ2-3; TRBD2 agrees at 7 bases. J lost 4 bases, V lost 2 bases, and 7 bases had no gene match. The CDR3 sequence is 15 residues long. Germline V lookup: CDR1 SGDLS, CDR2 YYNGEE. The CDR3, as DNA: TGTGCCAGCAGCGTGGCGGGAGTTGGGTCAGATACGCAGTATTTT. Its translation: CASSVAGVGSDTQYF.

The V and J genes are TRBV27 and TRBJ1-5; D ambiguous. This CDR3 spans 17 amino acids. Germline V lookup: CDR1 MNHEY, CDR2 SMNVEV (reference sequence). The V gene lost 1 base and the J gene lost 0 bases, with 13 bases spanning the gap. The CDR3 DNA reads TGTGCCAGCAGTTTATACTTTGCCGGGAATAGCAATCAGCCCCAGCATTTT. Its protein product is CASSLYFAGNSNQPQHF.

CDR3 nucleotide sequence: TGTGCCAGCAGCCTTCGGACAGTTAACACTGAAGCTTTCTTT. Its protein product is CASSLRTVNTEAFF. This chain connects TRBV3-1 (or the pseudogene TRBV3-2) to TRBJ1-1; the D gene is possibly TRBD1 (6 bases). The germline V gene encodes CDR1 LGHDT and CDR2 YNNKEL (reference sequence). Between the trimmed V and J ends, which lost 4 bases and 2 bases, there was a span of 11 bases. The CDR3 has 14 residues.

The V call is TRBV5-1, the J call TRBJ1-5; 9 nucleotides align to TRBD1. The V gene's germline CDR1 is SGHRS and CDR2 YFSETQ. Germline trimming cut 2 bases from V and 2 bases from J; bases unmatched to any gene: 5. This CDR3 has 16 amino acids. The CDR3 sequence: CASSLGQGKGNQPQHF. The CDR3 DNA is TGCGCCAGCAGCTTAGGACAGGGGAAGGGCAATCAGCCCCAGCATTTT.

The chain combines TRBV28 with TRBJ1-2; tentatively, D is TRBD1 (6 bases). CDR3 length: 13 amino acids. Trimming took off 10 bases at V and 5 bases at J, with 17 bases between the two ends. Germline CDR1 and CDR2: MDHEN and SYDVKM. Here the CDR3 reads CATVTGTNYGYTF. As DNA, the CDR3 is TGTGCCACGGTAACCGGGACAAATTATGGCTACACCTTC.

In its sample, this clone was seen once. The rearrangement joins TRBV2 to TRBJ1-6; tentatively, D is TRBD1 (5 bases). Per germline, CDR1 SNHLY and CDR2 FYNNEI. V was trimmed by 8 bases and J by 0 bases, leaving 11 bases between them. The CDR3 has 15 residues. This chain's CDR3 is CASLRESSYNSPLHF. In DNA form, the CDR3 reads TGTGCCAGCCTCAGGGAGAGCTCCTATAATTCACCCCTCCACTTT.

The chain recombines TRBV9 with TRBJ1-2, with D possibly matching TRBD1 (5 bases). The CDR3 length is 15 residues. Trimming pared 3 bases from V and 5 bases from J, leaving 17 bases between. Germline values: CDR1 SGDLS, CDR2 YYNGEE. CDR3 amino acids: CASSALGALGYGYTF. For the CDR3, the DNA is TGTGCCAGCAGCGCTCTCGGGGCTTTAGGGTATGGCTACACCTTC.

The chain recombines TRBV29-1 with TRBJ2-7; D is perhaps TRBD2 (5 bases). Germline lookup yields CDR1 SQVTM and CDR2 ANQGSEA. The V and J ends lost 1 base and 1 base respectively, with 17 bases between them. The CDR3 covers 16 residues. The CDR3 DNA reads TGCAGCGTTGAAGGCCTGACAACTAGGTCGTCCTACGAGCAGTACTTC. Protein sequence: CSVEGLTTRSSYEQYF.

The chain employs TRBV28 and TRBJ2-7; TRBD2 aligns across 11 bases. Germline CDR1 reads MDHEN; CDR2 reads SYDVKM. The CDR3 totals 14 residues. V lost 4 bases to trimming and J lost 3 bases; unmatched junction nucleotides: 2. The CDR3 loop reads CASSSGTSGYEQYF. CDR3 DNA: TGTGCCAGCAGTTCCGGGACTAGCGGCTACGAGCAGTACTTC. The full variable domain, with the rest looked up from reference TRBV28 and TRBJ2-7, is DVKVTQSSRYLVKRTGEKVFLECVQDMDHENMFWYRQDPGLGLRLIYFSYDVKMKEKGDIPEGYSVSREKKERFSLILESASTNQTSMYLCASSSGTSGYEQYFGPGTRLTVT.

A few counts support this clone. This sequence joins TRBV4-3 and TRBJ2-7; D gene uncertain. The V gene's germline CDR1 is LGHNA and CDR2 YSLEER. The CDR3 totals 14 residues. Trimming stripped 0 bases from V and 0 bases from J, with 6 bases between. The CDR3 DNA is TGCGCCAGCAGCCAAGAATGGAGCTCCTACGAGCAGTACTTC. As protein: CASSQEWSSYEQYF.